This TCR beta chain emerged from a study of T cell responses to AZD1222 COVID-19 vaccine. Study information: Second-dose schedules of about 4 or about 12 weeks were combined. Study-wide results and caveats: Seropositive status at baseline applied to only five to seven AZD1222 recipients. Reports say nearly half of spike-specific TCRs go after unmutated variant regions. In all cases, repertoires were sampled only after the peak T cell response.

The table came from immunoSEQ multiplex PCR; TCRdb's copy has only in-frame clones and leaves some out. The sample has 110,000 to 150,000 clones, approximately 85% seen once. For this clone: Its antigen is currently unknown.

CDR3 length: 14 amino acids. Germline values: CDR1 MNHEY, CDR2 SVGAGI. Trimming removed 6 bases at V and 2 bases at J, with 10 bases between. The chain is built from TRBV6-5 and TRBJ1-4; D possibly corresponds to TRBD1 (5 bases). This TCR was recovered from an adult in good health. The specimen comprised peripheral blood, sampled on day 0 of AZD1222 vaccination. CDR3 loop: CASRGGGTNEKLFF. CDR3 DNA sequence: TGTGCCAGCAGGGGGGGAGGGACTAATGAAAAACTGTTTTTT.